This T cell receptor (beta chain) was captured in a study of neurological immune-mediated disorders. This clonotype has at least ten counts. The CDR3 is 13 amino acids. Trimming removed 1 base from V and 8 bases from J, with 10 bases in between. Germline V gene data show CDR1 as SGHDT and CDR2 as YYEEEE. TCRdb reprocessed the 5' RACE reads with MiXCR, giving one entry per CDR3 protein. The sample lists some 71,000 distinct CDR3 sequences, roughly a tenth occurring once. Documented time point: longitudinal time-point 1 (baseline). In Maryland, USA, blood bank volunteers were the healthy controls. Sequences were obtained from PBMCs. This clonotype originated in a young man in good health. The chain links TRBV5-6 to TRBJ2-1; a possible D gene is TRBD1 (5 bases). CDR3 DNA sequence: TGTGCCAGCAGCTTGAGGGGCATCGATGAGCAGTTCTTC. It codes for CASSLRGIDEQFF.